This T cell receptor (beta chain) was captured in a study of blood T cell repertoires in COVID-19. About the research overall: T cells, B-cell-depleted T cells, or PBMCs provided the cDNA or gDNA that served as material.

Germline CDR1 reads MNHEY; CDR2 reads SVGEGT. The V gene end was trimmed by 6 bases and the J gene end by 4 bases; junction bases not matched to a gene: 3. The CDR3 is made up of 14 amino acids. As originally analysed: Reference gene primers were amplified, and this amplification served to estimate nucleated cell counts. Data came from immunoSEQ multiplex PCR; TCRdb stores just in-frame clones and leaves some out. The V and J calls and the clone size are those of that table, but D and trimming were determined from the DNA. The table includes approximately 200,000 clones, roughly 82% detected once. Participants spanned ages about 18 to 90 years and resided in about two dozen US areas. Researchers sorted participants into cohorts using their self-reported clinical history.

The receptor's source is a man in his forties or fifties who had recovered from COVID-19. The chain uses TRBV6-2 or TRBV6-3 and TRBJ1-6, with 7 nucleotides matching TRBD1. What was sequenced was PBMCs or T cells enriched from blood (not recorded which). CDR3: CASSPGGYNSPLHF. For the CDR3, the DNA is TGTGCCAGCAGCCCAGGGGGTTATAATTCACCCCTCCACTTT.